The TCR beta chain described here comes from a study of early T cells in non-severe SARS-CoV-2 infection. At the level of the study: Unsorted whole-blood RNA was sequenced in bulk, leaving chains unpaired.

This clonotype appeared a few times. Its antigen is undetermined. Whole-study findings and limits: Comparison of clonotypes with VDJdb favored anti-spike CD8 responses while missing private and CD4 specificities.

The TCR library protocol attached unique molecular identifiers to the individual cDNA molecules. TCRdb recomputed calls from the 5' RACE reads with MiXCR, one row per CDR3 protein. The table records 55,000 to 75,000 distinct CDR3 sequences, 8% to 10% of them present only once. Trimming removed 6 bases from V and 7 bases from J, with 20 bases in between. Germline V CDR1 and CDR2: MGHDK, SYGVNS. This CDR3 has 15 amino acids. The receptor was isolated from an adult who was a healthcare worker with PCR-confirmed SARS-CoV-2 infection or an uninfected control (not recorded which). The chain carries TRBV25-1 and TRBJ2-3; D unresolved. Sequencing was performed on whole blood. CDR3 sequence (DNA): TGTGCCAGCAGCGTTGGCACGAGTTTGTGGAATACGCAGTATTTT. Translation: CASSVGTSLWNTQYF.